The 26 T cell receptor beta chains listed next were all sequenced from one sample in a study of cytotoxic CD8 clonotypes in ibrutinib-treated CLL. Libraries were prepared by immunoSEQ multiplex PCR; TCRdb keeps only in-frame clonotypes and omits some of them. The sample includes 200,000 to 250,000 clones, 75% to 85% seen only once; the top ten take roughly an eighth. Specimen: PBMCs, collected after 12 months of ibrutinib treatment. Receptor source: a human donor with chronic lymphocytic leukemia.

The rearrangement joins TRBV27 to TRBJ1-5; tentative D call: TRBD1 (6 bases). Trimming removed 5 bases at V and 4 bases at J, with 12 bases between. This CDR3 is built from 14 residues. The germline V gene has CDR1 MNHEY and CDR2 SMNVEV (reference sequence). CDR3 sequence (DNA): TGTGCCAGCAGTATGAACGACAGGAATCAGCCCCAGCATTTT. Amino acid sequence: CASSMNDRNQPQHF.

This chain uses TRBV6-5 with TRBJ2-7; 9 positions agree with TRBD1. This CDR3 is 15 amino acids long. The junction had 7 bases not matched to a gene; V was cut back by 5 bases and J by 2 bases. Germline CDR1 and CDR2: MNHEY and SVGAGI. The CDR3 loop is CASSKNRGPPYEQYF. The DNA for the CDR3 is TGTGCCAGCAGTAAAAACAGGGGGCCCCCCTACGAGCAGTACTTC.

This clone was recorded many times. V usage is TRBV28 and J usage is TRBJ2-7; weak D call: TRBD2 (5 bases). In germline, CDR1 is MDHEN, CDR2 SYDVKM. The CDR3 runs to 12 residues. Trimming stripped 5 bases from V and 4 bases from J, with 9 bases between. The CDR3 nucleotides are TGTGCCAGCAGTCTAGCTATATACGAGCAGTACTTC. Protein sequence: CASSLAIYEQYF.

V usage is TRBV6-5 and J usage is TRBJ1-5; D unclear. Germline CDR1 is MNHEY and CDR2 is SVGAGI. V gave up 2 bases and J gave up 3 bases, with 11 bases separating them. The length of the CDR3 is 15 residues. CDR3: CASSYGSGINQPQHF. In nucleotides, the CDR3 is TGTGCCAGCAGTTACGGCTCGGGTATCAATCAGCCCCAGCATTTT.

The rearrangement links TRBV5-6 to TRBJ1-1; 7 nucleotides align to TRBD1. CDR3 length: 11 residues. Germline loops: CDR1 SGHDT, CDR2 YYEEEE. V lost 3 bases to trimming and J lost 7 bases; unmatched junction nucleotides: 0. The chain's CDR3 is CASSWDSEAFF. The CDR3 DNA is TGTGCCAGCAGCTGGGACAGTGAAGCTTTCTTT.

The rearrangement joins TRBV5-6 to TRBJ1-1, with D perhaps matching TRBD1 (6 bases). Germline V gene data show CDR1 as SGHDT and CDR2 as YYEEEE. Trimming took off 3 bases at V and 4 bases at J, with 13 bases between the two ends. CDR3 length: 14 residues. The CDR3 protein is CASSSIQGSTEAFF. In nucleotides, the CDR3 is TGTGCCAGCAGCTCGATACAGGGTAGCACTGAAGCTTTCTTT.

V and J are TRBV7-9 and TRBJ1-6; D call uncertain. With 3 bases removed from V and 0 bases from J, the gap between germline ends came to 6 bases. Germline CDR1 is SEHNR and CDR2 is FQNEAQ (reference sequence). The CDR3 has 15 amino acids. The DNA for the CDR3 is TGTGCCAGCAGCTTTGGGGACTCCTATAATTCACCCCTCCACTTT. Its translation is CASSFGDSYNSPLHF. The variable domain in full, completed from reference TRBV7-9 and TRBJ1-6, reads DTGVSQNPRHKITKRGQNVTFRCDPISEHNRLYWYRQTLGQGPEFLTYFQNEAQLEKSRLLSDRFSAERPKGSFSTLEIQRTEQGDSAMYLCASSFGDSYNSPLHFGNGTRLTVT.

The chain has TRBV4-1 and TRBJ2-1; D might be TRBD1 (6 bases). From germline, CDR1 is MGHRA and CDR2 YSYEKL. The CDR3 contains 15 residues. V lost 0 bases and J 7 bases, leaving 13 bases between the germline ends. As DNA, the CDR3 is TGCGCCAGCAGCCAAGAACAGGGAAGTCGGAATGAGCAGTTCTTC. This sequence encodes CASSQEQGSRNEQFF.

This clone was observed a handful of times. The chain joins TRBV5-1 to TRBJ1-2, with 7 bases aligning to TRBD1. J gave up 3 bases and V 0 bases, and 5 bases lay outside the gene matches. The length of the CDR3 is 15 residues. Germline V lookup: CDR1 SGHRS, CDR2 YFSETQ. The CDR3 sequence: CASSLGQGRDYGYTF. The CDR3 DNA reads TGCGCCAGCAGCTTGGGACAGGGCCGGGACTATGGCTACACCTTC.

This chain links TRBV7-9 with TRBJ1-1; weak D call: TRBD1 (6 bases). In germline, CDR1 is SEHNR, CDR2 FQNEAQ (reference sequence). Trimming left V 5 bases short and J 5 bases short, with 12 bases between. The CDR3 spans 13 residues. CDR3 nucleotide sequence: TGTGCCAGCAGCGGGGAGGGGGGAACTGAAGCTTTCTTT. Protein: CASSGEGGTEAFF.

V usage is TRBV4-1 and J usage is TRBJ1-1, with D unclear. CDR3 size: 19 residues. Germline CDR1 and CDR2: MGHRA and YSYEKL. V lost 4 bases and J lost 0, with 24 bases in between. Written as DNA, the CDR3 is TGCGCCAGCAGCCCCGCTACGAGGAGTCCCCCTTTTATGAACACTGAAGCTTTCTTT. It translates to CASSPATRSPPFMNTEAFF.

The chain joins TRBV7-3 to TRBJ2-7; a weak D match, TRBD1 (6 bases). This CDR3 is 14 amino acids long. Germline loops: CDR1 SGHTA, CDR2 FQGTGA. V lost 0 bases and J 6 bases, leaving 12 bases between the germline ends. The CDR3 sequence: CASSLTVGAAEQYF. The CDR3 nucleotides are TGTGCCAGCAGCTTAACGGTGGGGGCGGCCGAGCAGTACTTC.

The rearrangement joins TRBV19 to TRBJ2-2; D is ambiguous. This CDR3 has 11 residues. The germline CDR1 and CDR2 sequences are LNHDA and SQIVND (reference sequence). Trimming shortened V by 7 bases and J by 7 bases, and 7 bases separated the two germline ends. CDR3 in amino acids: CASTTYGELFF. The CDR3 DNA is TGTGCCAGTACCACGTACGGGGAGCTGTTTTTT.

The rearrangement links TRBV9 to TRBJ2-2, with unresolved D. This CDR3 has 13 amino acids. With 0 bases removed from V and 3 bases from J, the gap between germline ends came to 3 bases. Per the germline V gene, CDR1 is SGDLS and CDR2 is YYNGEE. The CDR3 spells CASSVEDTGELFF. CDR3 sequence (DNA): TGTGCCAGCAGCGTAGAGGACACCGGGGAGCTGTTTTTT.

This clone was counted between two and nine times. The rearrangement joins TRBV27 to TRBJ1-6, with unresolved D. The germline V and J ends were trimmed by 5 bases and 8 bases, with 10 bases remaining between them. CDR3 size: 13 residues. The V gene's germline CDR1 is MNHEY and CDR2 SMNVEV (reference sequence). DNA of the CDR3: TGTGCCAGCAGTCCCCGGGATTATTCACCCCTCCACTTT. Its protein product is CASSPRDYSPLHF.

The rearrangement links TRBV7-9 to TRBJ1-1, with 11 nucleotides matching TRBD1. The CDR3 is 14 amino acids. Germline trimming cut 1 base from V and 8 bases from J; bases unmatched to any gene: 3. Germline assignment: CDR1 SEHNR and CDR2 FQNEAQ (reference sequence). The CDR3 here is CASSLGTGGSEAFF. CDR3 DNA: TGTGCCAGCAGCTTAGGGACAGGGGGCTCAGAAGCTTTCTTT.

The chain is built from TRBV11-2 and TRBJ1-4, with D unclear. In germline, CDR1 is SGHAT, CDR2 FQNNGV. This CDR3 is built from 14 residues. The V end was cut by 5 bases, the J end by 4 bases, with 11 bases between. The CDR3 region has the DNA TGTGCCAGCAGCCGCCCGGCCCTTAATGAAAAACTGTTTTTT. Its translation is CASSRPALNEKLFF.

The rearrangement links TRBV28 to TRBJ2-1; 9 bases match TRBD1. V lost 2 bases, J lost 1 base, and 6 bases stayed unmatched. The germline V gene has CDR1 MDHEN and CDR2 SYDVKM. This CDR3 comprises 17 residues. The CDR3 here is CASSLRPGTGSYNEQFF. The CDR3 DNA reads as TGTGCCAGCAGTTTAAGGCCCGGGACAGGGTCCTACAATGAGCAGTTCTTC.

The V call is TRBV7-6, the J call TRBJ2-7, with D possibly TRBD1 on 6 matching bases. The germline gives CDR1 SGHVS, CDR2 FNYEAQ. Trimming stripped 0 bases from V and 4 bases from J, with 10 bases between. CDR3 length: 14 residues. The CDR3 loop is CASSLARGEYEQYF. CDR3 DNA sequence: TGTGCCAGCAGCTTAGCCAGGGGAGAGTACGAGCAGTACTTC.

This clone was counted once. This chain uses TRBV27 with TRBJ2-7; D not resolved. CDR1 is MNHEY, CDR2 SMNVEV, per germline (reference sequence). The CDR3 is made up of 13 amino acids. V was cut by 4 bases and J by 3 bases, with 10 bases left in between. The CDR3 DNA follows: TGTGCCAGCAGTTATAGGACCGGCTACGAGCAGTACTTC. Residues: CASSYRTGYEQYF.

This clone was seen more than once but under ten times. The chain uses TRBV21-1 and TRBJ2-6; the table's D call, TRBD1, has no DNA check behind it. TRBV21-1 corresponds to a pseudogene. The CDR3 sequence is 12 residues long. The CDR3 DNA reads TGTGCCAGCCCTTGGCGGGCCAACGTCCTGACTTTC. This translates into CASPWRANVLTF.

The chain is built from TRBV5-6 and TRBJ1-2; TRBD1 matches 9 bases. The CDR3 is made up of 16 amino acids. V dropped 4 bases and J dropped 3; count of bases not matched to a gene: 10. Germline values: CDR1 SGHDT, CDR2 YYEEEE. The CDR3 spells CASSPRRDRDDYGYTF. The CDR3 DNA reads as TGTGCCAGCAGCCCCAGGAGGGACAGGGACGACTATGGCTACACCTTC.

CDR3 protein: CASRGQGRASGHNPIEQYF. The CDR3 bases are TGTGCCAGCAGGGGACAGGGGAGGGCTAGCGGGCACAACCCCATCGAGCAGTACTTC. V and J are TRBV27 and TRBJ2-7; 10 bases align to TRBD1. From germline, CDR1 is MNHEY and CDR2 SMNVEV (reference sequence). Trimming took 6 bases from V and 6 from J; bases not matched to a gene: 23. This CDR3 is built from 19 residues.

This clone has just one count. The CDR3 here is CASSSTRSETQYF. In nucleotides, the CDR3 is TGTGCCAGCAGCTCTACCAGGTCAGAGACCCAGTACTTC. This rearrangement joins TRBV5-5 to TRBJ2-5; D gene ambiguous. Trimming left V 3 bases short and J 4 bases short, with 10 bases between. This CDR3 is 13 amino acids long. CDR1 SGHKS and CDR2 YYEKEE come from the germline V gene (reference sequence).

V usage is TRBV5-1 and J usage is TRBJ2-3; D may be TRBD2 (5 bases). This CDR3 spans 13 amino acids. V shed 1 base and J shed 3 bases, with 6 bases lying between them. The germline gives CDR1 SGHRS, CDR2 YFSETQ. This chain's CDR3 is CASSLRGTDTQYF. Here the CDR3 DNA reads TGCGCCAGCAGCTTGCGGGGTACAGATACGCAGTATTTT. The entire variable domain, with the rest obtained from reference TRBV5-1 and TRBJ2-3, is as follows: KAGVTQTPRYLIKTRGQQVTLSCSPISGHRSVSWYQQTPGQGLQFLFEYFSETQRNKGNFPGRFSGRQFSNSRSEMNVSTLELGDSALYLCASSLRGTDTQYFGPGTRLTVL.

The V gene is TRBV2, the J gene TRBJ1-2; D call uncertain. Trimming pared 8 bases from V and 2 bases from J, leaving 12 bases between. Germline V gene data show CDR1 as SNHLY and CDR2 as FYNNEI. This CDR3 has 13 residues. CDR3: CASGLGLNYGYTF. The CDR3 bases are TGTGCCAGCGGCTTAGGTCTAAACTATGGCTACACCTTC.